The text below deals with one TCR beta chain. As yet, its antigen is unknown. Conversion of TCR transcripts into cDNA relied on 5'RACE template switching, which added a universal primer site and UMIs. TCRdb called the 5' RACE reads again in MiXCR, with one record for every CDR3 protein. The sample yields about 350,000 distinct CDR3 sequences, roughly an eighth seen once. The sample belongs to a study of T cells after yellow fever vaccination. Study results and limitations: The booster response re-showed most primary clones: approximately 95% CD4, approximately 85% CD8. Abundant contaminating clonotypes from the bulk population could appear in FACS-sorted repertoires. The CD4 compartment and the CD8 compartment contained a small share of clonotypes in common.

The V and J ends lost 2 bases and 0 bases, in that order; junction bases with no gene match: 2. The CDR3 loop spans 16 amino acids. The germline V gene encodes CDR1 SGHDT and CDR2 YYEEEE. The chain recombines TRBV5-6 with TRBJ2-5, with 12 bases fitting TRBD2. The material was CD4+ T cells sorted from PBMCs, obtained 15 days after the yellow fever booster vaccination. The receptor's source is a man aged 18 to 35 who received the YFV17D yellow fever vaccine. The chain's CDR3 is CASSLLAGGYQETQYF. The CDR3 nucleotides read TGTGCCAGCAGCTTACTAGCGGGGGGTTACCAAGAGACCCAGTACTTC.